This TCR beta chain was observed in a study of Ad26.COV2.S vaccination and SARS-CoV-2 variants. Across the whole study: Ad26.COV2.S shots went into the muscle once or twice, 56 days apart.

Produced via immunoSEQ multiplex PCR; TCRdb's table is partial and in-frame only. The repertoire holds hundreds of thousands of clones, with around 86% as singletons. CDR3 size: 12 residues. Trimming took 4 bases from V and 16 from J, leaving 17 bases between them. Per the germline V gene, CDR1 is GTSNPN and CDR2 is SVGIG (reference sequence). As for treatment: 15 to 20 received Ad26.COV2.S at low or high dose, single or two shots; about 5 received placebo; per-sample allocation not given. Samples analyzed were those drawn on day 63 after the first vaccine or placebo injection. Boston hosted the donor, who was an adult aged 18-55 years.

V gene TRBV30 combines with J gene TRBJ1-6, with D perhaps TRBD1 (5 bases). This receptor was identified in a person aged 18-65 years who received the Ad26.COV2.S COVID-19 vaccine or a placebo. Specimen: peripheral blood, collected in a trial of Ad26.COV2.S vaccine versus placebo. The CDR3 DNA sequence: TGTGCCTGGAACCGACAGTCCTCTGCTCTCCACTTT. Translating it yields CAWNRQSSALHF.